The 19 T cell receptor beta chains reported below all come from one sample, sequenced in a study of molecular identifiers for immune sequencing clone quantification. TCRdb passed the PCR reads through MiXCR, listing each CDR3 protein once. The repertoire holds 75,000 to 100,000 distinct CDR3 sequences, with 19% as singletons. Sequencing input: naive CD8+ T cells from blood, with Jurkat cell RNA spiked in. Described subset: FACS-sorted CD8+CD4-CCR7+CD45RA+ naive T cells. All receptors come from a human donor in good health. Some libraries in this study had Jurkat cell RNA spiked in.

In its sample, this clonotype was seen a few times. At one end, the junction sequence differs from germline, possibly due to a read error. The chain has TRBV7-8 and TRBJ2-5; D is possibly TRBD1 or TRBD2 (6 bases each). This CDR3 is built from 13 residues. Germline CDR1 reads SGHVS; CDR2 reads FQNEAQ. The CDR3 reads CASSLGGLDTQYF. CDR3 sequence (DNA): TGTGCAAGCAGCTTAGGGGGGCTAGACACCCAGTACTTT.

The V and J genes are TRBV7-9 and TRBJ1-1, with TRBD1 matching over 7 bases. Trimming removed 2 bases from V and 3 bases from J; junction bases left unmatched: 9. The length of the CDR3 is 16 residues. Looked up from germline, CDR1 is SEHNR and CDR2 is FQNEAQ (reference sequence). The CDR3 DNA sequence: TGTGCCAGCAGCTTACCCGCCCGGGACAGTGACACTGAAGCTTTCTTT. Its protein product is CASSLPARDSDTEAFF.

This clonotype has ten or more counts. The chain links TRBV14 to TRBJ2-7; unclear D gene. The CDR3 is 14 residues long. The V gene's germline CDR1 is SGHDN and CDR2 FVKESK. Trimming pared 3 bases from V and 0 bases from J, leaving 9 bases between. DNA of the CDR3: TGTGCCAGCAGCCAGGGGTTCGGCTCCTACGAGCAGTACTTC. Its protein is CASSQGFGSYEQYF.

Ten or more counts support this clonotype. The chain carries TRBV30 and TRBJ2-6; 8 nucleotides line up with TRBD1. Germline loops: CDR1 GTSNPN, CDR2 SVGIG (reference sequence). CDR3 length: 20 residues. Trimming took 0 bases from V and 2 from J; bases not matched to a gene: 15. The CDR3 protein is CAWSVQARRGPQPGANVLTF. CDR3 nucleotides: TGTGCCTGGAGTGTCCAAGCTCGCAGGGGGCCCCAACCTGGGGCCAACGTCCTGACTTTC.

This clonotype occurred many times. The V and J genes are TRBV4-3 and TRBJ2-1; D is uncertain. Trimming stripped 0 bases from V and 2 bases from J, with 8 bases between. In germline, CDR1 is LGHNA, CDR2 YSLEER. The CDR3 is made up of 15 amino acids. CDR3 sequence reads: CASSQDQVTYNEQFF. The CDR3 DNA reads as TGCGCCAGCAGCCAAGATCAGGTGACCTACAATGAGCAGTTCTTC.

With regard to this clonotype: Since a much larger clone is just one base distant, this may be a read error. J is TRBJ2-3 and V is TRBV7-9; D is undetermined. Trimming removed 1 base at V and 2 bases at J, with 10 bases between. The germline gives CDR1 SEHNR, CDR2 FQNEAQ (reference sequence). CDR3 length: 15 amino acids. CDR3 loop: CASSLVVTNTDTQYF. The CDR3 DNA sequence: TGTGCCAGCAGCTTAGTTGTCACCAACACAGATACGCAGTATTTT.

This clonotype was seen ten or more times. The chain links TRBV4-3 to TRBJ2-3, with D maybe TRBD2 (5 bases). CDR3 length: 16 residues. V was pared by 0 bases and J by 2 bases, with 12 bases between. Germline lookup yields CDR1 LGHNA and CDR2 YSLEER. The CDR3 spells CASSQDQASYTDTQYF. In DNA, the CDR3 is TGCGCCAGCAGCCAAGATCAGGCTAGCTACACAGATACGCAGTATTTT.

As to this clonotype: This may be a read error, as it is one base from a much larger clone. The rearrangement links TRBV5-6 to TRBJ2-7; D unresolved. Germline-derived CDR1 and CDR2 are SGHDT and YYEEEE. This CDR3 spans 14 amino acids. V lost 0 bases, J lost 2 bases, and 9 bases lay in between. CDR3: CASSLVEPTYEQYF. In DNA, the CDR3 is TGTGCCAGCAGCTTGGTGGAACCTACCTACGAGCAGTACTTC.

The table lists this clonotype with many counts. The chain joins TRBV11-2 to TRBJ1-1; D is uncertain. V was clipped by 5 bases and J by 4 bases, with 14 bases between them. The CDR3 is 14 residues long. Germline V CDR1 and CDR2: SGHAT, FQNNGV. The CDR3 coding sequence is TGTGCCAGCAGCACTCCTGGCCCAGGCACTGAAGCTTTCTTT. Amino acid sequence: CASSTPGPGTEAFF.

In its sample, this clonotype was seen many times. The CDR3 here is CASSSDGVGETQYF. The CDR3 DNA reads TGCGCCAGCAGCTCGGACGGGGTAGGGGAGACCCAGTACTTC. This chain links TRBV5-1 with TRBJ2-5; tentatively, D is TRBD2 (5 bases). Trimming took off 3 bases at V and 5 bases at J, with 14 bases between the two ends. Germline V gene sequence: CDR1 SGHRS, CDR2 YFSETQ. The CDR3 consists of 14 residues.

This clonotype has ten or more counts. The chain joins TRBV20-1 to TRBJ1-1; D possibly corresponds to TRBD1 (5 bases). CDR3 length equals 13 residues. Germline V lookup: CDR1 DFQATT, CDR2 SNEGSKA (reference sequence). V gave up 4 bases and J gave up 4 bases, with 13 bases separating them. CDR3 sequence (DNA): TGCAGTGCTAATCCTAGGGACGGCACTGAAGCTTTCTTT. This encodes CSANPRDGTEAFF.

The chain combines TRBV6-4 with TRBJ2-3; no definite D call. V lost 8 bases to trimming and J lost 11 bases, with 14 bases between them. Per germline, CDR1 MRHNA and CDR2 SNTAGT. This CDR3 spans 11 amino acids. The CDR3, as DNA: TGTGCCAGCGTCTCAACTTTGTGGCAGTATTTT. Encoded protein: CASVSTLWQYF.

This clonotype occurred a few times. A much larger clone differs by one base, so this may be a read error. CDR3 nucleotides: TGCAGCGCTCTTGACAGCAGCTCTGGAAACACCATATATTTT. It translates to CSALDSSSGNTIYF. The chain joins TRBV29-1 to TRBJ1-3, with TRBD1 as a possible D gene (5 bases). Trimming pared 7 bases from V and 0 bases from J, leaving 13 bases between. Germline V CDR1 and CDR2: SQVTM, ANQGSEA. This CDR3 is built from 14 residues.

This clonotype has just a few counts. No conserved phenylalanine or tryptophan is present at the end of the CDR3, so a read error is the likely explanation. The V and J genes are TRBV7-6 and TRBJ2-3, with 12 bases that match TRBD2. Germline assignment: CDR1 SGHVS and CDR2 FNYEAQ. V lost 2 bases and J lost 7; bases outside the gene matches: 10. This CDR3 is built from 17 residues. The CDR3 nucleotides are TGTGCCAGCAGCTTATTCGGACTAGCGGGAAGGGGAAATACGCAGTATCTT. As protein: CASSLFGLAGRGNTQYL.

This clonotype was found many times. CDR3 sequence: CASSQDVAGGGHNEQFF. In nucleotides, the CDR3 is TGTGCCAGCAGCCAAGACGTAGCGGGAGGAGGCCACAATGAGCAGTTCTTC. The chain couples TRBV3-1 to TRBJ2-1, with TRBD2 matching 10 bases. The trim removed 0 bases at V and 5 bases at J, leaving 7 bases unmatched. Looked up from germline, CDR1 is LGHDT and CDR2 is YNNKEL (reference sequence). CDR3 length equals 17 residues.

V gene TRBV6-1 combines with J gene TRBJ2-1; 8 bases align to TRBD2. The CDR3 totals 16 residues. The J segment lost 2 bases and the V segment lost 2 bases, leaving 5 bases of the junction unmatched. Germline-derived CDR1 and CDR2 are MNHNS and SASEGT. The CDR3 sequence: CASSELSGGPYNEQFF. DNA for the CDR3: TGTGCCAGCAGTGAACTCAGCGGGGGCCCCTACAATGAGCAGTTCTTC.

The V gene is TRBV7-2, the J gene TRBJ2-1; TRBD2 aligns across 10 bases. The germline V gene encodes CDR1 SGHTA and CDR2 FQGNSA. This CDR3 is 16 amino acids long. With V trimmed by 1 base and J by 9 bases, 9 bases remained unmatched. The CDR3 region is CASSLGPAGGPSEQFF. The CDR3 DNA reads TGTGCCAGCAGCTTAGGTCCAGCGGGGGGGCCTAGTGAGCAGTTCTTC.

Remarks on this clonotype: A read error may explain this, as a much larger clone is one base away. The chain carries TRBV6-2 or TRBV6-3 and TRBJ2-5; maybe TRBD2 (5 bases). V was clipped by 5 bases and J by 4 bases, with 17 bases between them. From germline, CDR1 is MNHEY and CDR2 SVGEGT. This CDR3 has 15 residues. This CDR3 is CASSHGRGDRETQYF. The CDR3 DNA is TGTGCCAGCAGTCACGGTCGGGGTGATCGAGAGACCCAGTACTTC.

This clonotype was counted ten times or more. The chain uses TRBV9 and TRBJ1-1; D is ambiguous. The CDR3 totals 14 residues. The V gene lost 0 bases and the J gene lost 5 bases, with 11 bases spanning the gap. Per germline, CDR1 SGDLS and CDR2 YYNGEE. This CDR3 reads CASSVEGLGTEAFF. CDR3 nucleotides: TGTGCCAGCAGCGTAGAAGGTCTTGGTACTGAAGCTTTCTTT. The whole variable domain, remainder taken from reference TRBV9 and TRBJ1-1, is DSGVTQTPKHLITATGQRVTLRCSPRSGDLSVYWYQQSLDQGLQFLIQYYNGEERAKGNILERFSAQQFPDLHSELNLSSLELGDSALYFCASSVEGLGTEAFFGQGTRLTVV.